This T cell receptor (beta chain) was sequenced in a study of shared clonotypes between healthy human individuals. For the study at large: Researchers assigned three CD4 naive, three CD4 memory, two CD8 naive and one CD8 memory plate to each donor. Points from the study as a whole: Genetic and exposure-history diversity was limited by the small donor number. It was only blood that was sampled, and tissue repertoires likely differ.

On this clone itself: The target antigen is unknown. The sample carries other DNA sequences with the same CDR3.

Germline V lookup: CDR1 KGHSH, CDR2 LQKENI. V was cut by 1 base and J by 1 base, with 8 bases left in between. The CDR3 extends over 15 amino acids. Sorted-subset replicate PCRs used 200 ng of genomic DNA. This amount corresponded to 30,000 to 35,000 T cell genomes. Clones were read by immunoSEQ multiplex PCR, and TCRdb kept only the in-frame ones, dropping some. The profile covers about 2.4 million clones, with approximately 94% appearing a single time and 0.36% taken by the ten largest. The origin of this receptor is a man aged 18 to 29 in good health. Some clones in this sample may be carry-over from other donors' samples. The chain uses TRBV18 and TRBJ1-5, with D tentatively TRBD1 (6 bases). The material sequenced was naive CD4+ T cells from PBMCs. Stated subset: CD45RA+ positively selected. In DNA, the CDR3 is TGTGCCAGCTCACCACAACAGGGAAGCAATCAGCCCCAGCATTTT. Protein product: CASSPQQGSNQPQHF.